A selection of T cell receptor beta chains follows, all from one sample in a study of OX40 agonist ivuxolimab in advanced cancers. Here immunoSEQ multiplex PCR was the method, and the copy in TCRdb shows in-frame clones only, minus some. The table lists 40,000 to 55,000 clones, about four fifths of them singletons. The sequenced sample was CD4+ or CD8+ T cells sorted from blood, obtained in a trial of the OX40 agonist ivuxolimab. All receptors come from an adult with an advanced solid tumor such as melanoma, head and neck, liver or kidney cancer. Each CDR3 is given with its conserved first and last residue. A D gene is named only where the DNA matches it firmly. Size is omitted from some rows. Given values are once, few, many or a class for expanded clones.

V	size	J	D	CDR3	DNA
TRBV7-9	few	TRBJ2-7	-	CASSLALGAGDYEQYF	TGTGCCAGCAGCTTAGCGCTGGGGGCTGGGGACTACGAGCAGTACTTC
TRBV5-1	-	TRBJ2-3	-	CASSLRGEADTQYF	TGCGCCAGCAGCTTAAGGGGGGAGGCAGATACGCAGTATTTT
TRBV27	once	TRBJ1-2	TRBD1	CASSPNRGGGYTF	TGTGCCAGCAGCCCGAACAGGGGAGGCGGCTACACCTTC
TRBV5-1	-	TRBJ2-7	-	CASSLNTGSSYEQYF	TGCGCCAGCAGCCTGAACACAGGATCCTCCTACGAGCAGTACTTC
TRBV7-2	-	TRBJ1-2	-	CASSLATLTDGYTF	TGTGCCAGCAGCTTAGCGACACTCACTGATGGCTACACCTTC
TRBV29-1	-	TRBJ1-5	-	CSVGGPNQPQHF	TGCAGCGTTGGAGGGCCCAATCAGCCCCAGCATTTT
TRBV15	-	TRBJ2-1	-	CATSRPSTSINEQFF	TGTGCCACCAGCAGACCTTCCACCTCCATCAATGAGCAGTTCTTC
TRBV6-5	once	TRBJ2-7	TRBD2	CASRSGRAEAYEQYF	TGTGCCAGCAGGAGCGGGAGGGCCGAAGCCTACGAGCAGTACTTC
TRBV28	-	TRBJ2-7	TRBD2	CASSPHSTSGRAGEQYF	TGTGCCAGCAGTCCTCATTCTACTAGCGGGAGGGCAGGGGAGCAGTACTTC
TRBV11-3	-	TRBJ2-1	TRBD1	CASSSTGILDNEQFF	TGTGCCAGCAGCTCGACAGGGATCCTCGACAATGAGCAGTTCTTC
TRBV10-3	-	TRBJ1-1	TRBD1	CATDTGGAGPGTEAFF	TGTGCCACTGATACAGGGGGCGCGGGGCCAGGCACTGAAGCTTTCTTT
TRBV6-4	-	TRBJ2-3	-	CASSEEATDTQYF	TGTGCCAGCAGTGAAGAGGCCACCGATACGCAGTATTTT
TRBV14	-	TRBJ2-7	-	CASSQAPAPGPYEQYF	TGTGCCAGCAGCCAAGCCCCGGCGCCCGGACCCTACGAGCAGTACTTC
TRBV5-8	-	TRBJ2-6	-	CASSRTGHSGANVLTF	TGTGCCAGCAGCCGTACAGGGCACTCTGGGGCCAACGTCCTGACTTTC
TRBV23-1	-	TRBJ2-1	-	CASTIKGGEADISYNEQFF	TGCGCCAGCACCATTAAGGGCGGGGAGGCTGATATAAGTTACAATGAGCAGTTCTTC
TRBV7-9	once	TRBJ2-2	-	CASQRWGTSNTGELFF	TGTGCCTCCCAAAGGTGGGGGACTTCGAACACCGGGGAGCTGTTTTTT
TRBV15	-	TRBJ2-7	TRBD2	CATSRVGGSSYEQYF	TGTGCCACCAGCAGAGTGGGGGGGAGCTCCTACGAGCAGTACTTC
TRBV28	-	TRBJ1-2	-	CASTKPQGPLGGYTF	TGTGCCAGCACTAAACCCCAGGGACCTCTAGGTGGCTACACCTTC
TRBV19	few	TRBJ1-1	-	CASRTFGRFKNTEAFF	TGTGCCAGTAGGACTTTTGGGAGGTTCAAGAACACTGAAGCTTTCTTT
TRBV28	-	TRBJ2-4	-	CASRALANLAKNIQYF	TGTGCCAGCAGGGCCCTAGCGAACCTAGCCAAAAACATTCAGTACTTC
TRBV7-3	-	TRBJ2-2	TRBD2	CASSPMVTSDTGELFF	TGTGCCAGCAGCCCCATGGTGACTAGCGACACCGGGGAGCTGTTTTTT
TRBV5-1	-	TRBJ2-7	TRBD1	CASSIRQGVDEQYF	TGCGCCAGCAGCATAAGACAGGGGGTCGACGAGCAGTACTTC
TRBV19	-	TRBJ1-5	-	CATTGSNQPQHF	TGTGCCACTACAGGGTCCAATCAGCCCCAGCATTTT
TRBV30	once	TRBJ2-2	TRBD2	CAWGGLAGYTVGELFF	TGTGCCTGGGGCGGACTAGCGGGATATACGGTCGGGGAGCTGTTTTTT